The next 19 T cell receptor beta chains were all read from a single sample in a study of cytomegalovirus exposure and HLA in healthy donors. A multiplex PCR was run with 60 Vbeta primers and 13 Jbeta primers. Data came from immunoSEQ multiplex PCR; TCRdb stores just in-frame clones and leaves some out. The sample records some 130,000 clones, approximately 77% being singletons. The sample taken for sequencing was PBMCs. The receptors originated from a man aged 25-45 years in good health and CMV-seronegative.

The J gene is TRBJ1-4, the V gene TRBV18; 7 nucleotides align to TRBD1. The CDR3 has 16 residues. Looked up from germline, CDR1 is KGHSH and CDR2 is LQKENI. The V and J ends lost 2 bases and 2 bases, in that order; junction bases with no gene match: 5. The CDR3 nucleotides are TGTGCCAGCTCACCAGTCACGGGACAGACTAATGAAAAACTGTTTTTT. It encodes CASSPVTGQTNEKLFF.

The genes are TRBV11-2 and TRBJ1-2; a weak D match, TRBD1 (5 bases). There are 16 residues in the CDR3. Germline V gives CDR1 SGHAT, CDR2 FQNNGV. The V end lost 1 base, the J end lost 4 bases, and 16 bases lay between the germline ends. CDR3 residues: CASSLVGGVSPYGYTF. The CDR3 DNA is TGTGCCAGCAGCTTAGTTGGGGGGGTATCCCCCTATGGCTACACCTTC.

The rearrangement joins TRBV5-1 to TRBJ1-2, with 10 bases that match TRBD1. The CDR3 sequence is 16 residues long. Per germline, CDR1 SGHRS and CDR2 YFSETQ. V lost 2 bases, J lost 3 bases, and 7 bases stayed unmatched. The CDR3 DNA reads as TGCGCCAGCAGCTTTCACCCCGGGACAGGGGACTATGGCTACACCTTC. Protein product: CASSFHPGTGDYGYTF. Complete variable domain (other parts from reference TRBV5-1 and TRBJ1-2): KAGVTQTPRYLIKTRGQQVTLSCSPISGHRSVSWYQQTPGQGLQFLFEYFSETQRNKGNFPGRFSGRQFSNSRSEMNVSTLELGDSALYLCASSFHPGTGDYGYTFGSGTRLTVV.

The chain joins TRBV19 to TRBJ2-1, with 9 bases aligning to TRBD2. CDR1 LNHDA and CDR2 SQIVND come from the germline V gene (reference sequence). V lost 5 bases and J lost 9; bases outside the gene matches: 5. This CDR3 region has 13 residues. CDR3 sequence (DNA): TGTGCCAGTAGTCCCGCTAGCGGGGTTGAGCAGTTCTTC. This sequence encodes CASSPASGVEQFF.

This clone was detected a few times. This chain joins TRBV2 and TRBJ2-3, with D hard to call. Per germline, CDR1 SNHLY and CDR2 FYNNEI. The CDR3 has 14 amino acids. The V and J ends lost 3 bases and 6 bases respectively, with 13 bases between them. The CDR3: CASSDVAPTDTQYF. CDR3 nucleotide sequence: TGTGCCAGCAGTGACGTGGCCCCCACGGATACGCAGTATTTT.

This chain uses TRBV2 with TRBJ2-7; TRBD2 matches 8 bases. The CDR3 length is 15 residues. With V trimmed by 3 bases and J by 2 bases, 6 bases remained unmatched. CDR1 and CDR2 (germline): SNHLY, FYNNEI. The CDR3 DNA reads TGTGCCAGCAGTGATATTGAGCGGGGGACCTACGAGCAGTACTTC. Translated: CASSDIERGTYEQYF.

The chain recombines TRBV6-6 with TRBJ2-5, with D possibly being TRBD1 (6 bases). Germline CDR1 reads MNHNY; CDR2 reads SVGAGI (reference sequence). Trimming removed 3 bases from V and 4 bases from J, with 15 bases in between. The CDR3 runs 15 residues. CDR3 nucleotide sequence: TGTGCCAGCAGTTATCTTAGGGGGAGTGCAGAGACCCAGTACTTC. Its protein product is CASSYLRGSAETQYF.

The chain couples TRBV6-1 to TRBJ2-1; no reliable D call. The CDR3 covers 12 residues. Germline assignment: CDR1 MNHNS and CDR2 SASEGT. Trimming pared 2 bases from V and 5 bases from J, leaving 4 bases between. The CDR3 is CASSEINNEQFF. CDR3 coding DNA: TGTGCCAGCAGTGAAATTAACAATGAGCAGTTCTTC.

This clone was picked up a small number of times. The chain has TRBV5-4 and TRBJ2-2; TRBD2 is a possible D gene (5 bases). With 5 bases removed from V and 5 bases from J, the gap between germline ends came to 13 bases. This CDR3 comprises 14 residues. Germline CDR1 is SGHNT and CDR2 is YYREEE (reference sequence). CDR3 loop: CASRPEADTGELFF. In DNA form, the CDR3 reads TGTGCCAGCAGACCGGAGGCGGATACCGGGGAGCTGTTTTTT.

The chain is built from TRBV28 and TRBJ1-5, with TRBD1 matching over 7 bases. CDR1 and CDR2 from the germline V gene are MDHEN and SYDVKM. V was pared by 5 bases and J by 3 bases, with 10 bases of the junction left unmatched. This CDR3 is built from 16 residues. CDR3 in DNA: TGTGCCAGCAGTACCCAACAGGGGACAGTCAATCAGCCCCAGCATTTT. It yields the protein CASSTQQGTVNQPQHF.

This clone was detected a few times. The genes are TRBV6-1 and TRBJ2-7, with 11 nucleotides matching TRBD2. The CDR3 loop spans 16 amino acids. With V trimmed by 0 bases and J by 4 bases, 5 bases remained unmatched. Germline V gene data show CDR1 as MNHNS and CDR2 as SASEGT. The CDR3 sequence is CASSEAFTSGSYEQYF. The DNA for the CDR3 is TGTGCCAGCAGTGAAGCTTTCACTAGCGGGAGTTACGAGCAGTACTTC.

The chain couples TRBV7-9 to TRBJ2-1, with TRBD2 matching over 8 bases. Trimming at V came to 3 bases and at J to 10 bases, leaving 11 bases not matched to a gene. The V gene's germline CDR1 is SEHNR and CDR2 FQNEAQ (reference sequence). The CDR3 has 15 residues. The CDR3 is CASSLRSAGGDEQFF. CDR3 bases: TGTGCCAGCAGCTTGAGAAGCGCGGGAGGAGACGAGCAGTTCTTC.

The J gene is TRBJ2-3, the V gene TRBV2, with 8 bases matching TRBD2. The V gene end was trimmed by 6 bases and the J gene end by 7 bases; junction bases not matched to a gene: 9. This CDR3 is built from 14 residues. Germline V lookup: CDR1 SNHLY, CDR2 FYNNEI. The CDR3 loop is CASSPRGGEHTQYF. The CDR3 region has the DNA TGTGCCAGCAGCCCCCGGGGGGGTGAACATACGCAGTATTTT.

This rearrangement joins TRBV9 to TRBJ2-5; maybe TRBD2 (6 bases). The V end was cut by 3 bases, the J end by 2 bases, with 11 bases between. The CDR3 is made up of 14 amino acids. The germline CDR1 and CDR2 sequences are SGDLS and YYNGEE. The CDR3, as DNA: TGTGCCAGCAGCGGACGGGACTCACAAGAGACCCAGTACTTC. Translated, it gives CASSGRDSQETQYF.

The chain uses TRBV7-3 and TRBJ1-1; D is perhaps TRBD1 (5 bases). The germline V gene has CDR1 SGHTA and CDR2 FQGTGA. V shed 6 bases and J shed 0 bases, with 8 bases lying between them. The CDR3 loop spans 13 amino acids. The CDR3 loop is CASRRGMNTEAFF. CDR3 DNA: TGTGCCAGCAGGCGGGGGATGAACACTGAAGCTTTCTTT.

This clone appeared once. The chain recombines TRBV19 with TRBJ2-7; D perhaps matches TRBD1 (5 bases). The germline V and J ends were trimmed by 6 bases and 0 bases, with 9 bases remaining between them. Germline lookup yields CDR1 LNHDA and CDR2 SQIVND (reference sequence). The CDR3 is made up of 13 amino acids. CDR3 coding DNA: TGTGCCAGTAGCCTACAGGACTCCTACGAGCAGTACTTC. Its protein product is CASSLQDSYEQYF.

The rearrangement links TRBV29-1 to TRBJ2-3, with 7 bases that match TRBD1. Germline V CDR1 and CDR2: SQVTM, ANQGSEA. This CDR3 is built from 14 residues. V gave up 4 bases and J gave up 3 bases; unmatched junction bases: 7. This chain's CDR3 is CSVGKTGQTDTQYF. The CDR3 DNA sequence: TGCAGCGTTGGAAAGACGGGACAGACAGATACGCAGTATTTT.

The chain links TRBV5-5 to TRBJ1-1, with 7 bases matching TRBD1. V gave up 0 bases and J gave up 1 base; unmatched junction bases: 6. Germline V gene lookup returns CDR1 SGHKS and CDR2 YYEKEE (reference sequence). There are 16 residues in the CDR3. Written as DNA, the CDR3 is TGTGCCAGCAGCTTGGCCGAGGGACAGCCGAACACTGAAGCTTTCTTT. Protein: CASSLAEGQPNTEAFF.

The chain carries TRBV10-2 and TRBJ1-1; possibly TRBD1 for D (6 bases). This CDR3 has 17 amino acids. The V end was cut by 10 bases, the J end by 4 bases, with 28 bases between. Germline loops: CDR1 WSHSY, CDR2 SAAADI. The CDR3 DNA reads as TGCGCCATCAAGACGGGAGCCCAAACGGGGGGGGCCACTGAAGCTTTCTTT. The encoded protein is CAIKTGAQTGGATEAFF.